This entry lists 5 T cell receptor beta chains sequenced from one sample in a study of T cells in women clearing cervical HPV infection. Produced via immunoSEQ multiplex PCR; TCRdb's table is partial and in-frame only. The specimen's table records 20,000 to 25,000 clones. Sequenced: blood buffy coat. All receptors come from a woman aged 18 to 75 with a cervical HPV16 infection that either progressed to CIN3+ or cleared (not recorded which).

In regard to this clone: The DNA ends 3 residues before the CDR3 does, and the rest of the CDR3 is filled in from the germline J gene. J is TRBJ1-2 and V is TRBV19; TRBD1 might be the D (5 bases). CDR3 length equals 13 residues. Germline-derived CDR1 and CDR2 are LNHDA and SQIVND (reference sequence). The sequenced part of the CDR3 DNA is TGTGCCAGTAGTAACGGGGGTTCGTACGAC. It codes for CASSNGGSYD. The full CDR3 reads CASSNGGSYDYTF. Filled out from reference TRBV19 and TRBJ1-2, the complete variable domain reads DGGITQSPKYLFRKEGQNVTLSCEQNLNHDAMYWYRQDPGQGLRLIYYSQIVNDFQKGDIAEGYSVSREKKESFPLTVTSAQKNPTAFYLCASSNGGSYDYTFGSGTRLTVV.

Of note for this clone: The read finishes 3 residues shy of the CDR3 end, and the germline J gene is used to complete it. This chain connects TRBV7-3 to TRBJ2-5; the match to TRBD1 covers 12 bases. V was clipped by 5 bases and J by 1 base; unmatched bases: 8. This CDR3 is 17 amino acids long. Germline CDR1 SGHTA, CDR2 FQGTGA. This chain's CDR3 is CASSPGGTGGSQETQYF. The part of the CDR3 DNA that was read is TGTGCCAGCAGCCCAGGGGGGACAGGGGGCTCCCAAGAGACC.

On this clone itself: The CDR3 goes on 3 residues after the read ends, and that part is filled in from the germline J gene. The chain employs TRBV7-9 and TRBJ2-1; D not resolved. The V gene's germline CDR1 is SEHNR and CDR2 FQNEAQ (reference sequence). The CDR3 is 14 amino acids. Trimming took off 8 bases at V and 0 bases at J, with 11 bases between the two ends. The CDR3 bases that were read are TGTGCCAGCTCTGTCCCCCCCTCCTACAATGAG. As protein: CASSVPPSYNE. The CDR3 as a whole reads CASSVPPSYNEQFF. Variable domain in full (rest from reference TRBV7-9 and TRBJ2-1): DTGVSQNPRHKITKRGQNVTFRCDPISEHNRLYWYRQTLGQGPEFLTYFQNEAQLEKSRLLSDRFSAERPKGSFSTLEIQRTEQGDSAMYLCASSVPPSYNEQFFGPGTRLTVL.

About this clone: The read terminates 3 residues ahead of where the CDR3 ends, so the germline J gene completes it. This sample also contains other DNA sequences that code for the same CDR3. This chain links TRBV9 with TRBJ2-5, with D possibly matching TRBD1 (6 bases). This CDR3 spans 16 amino acids. Germline V gene lookup returns CDR1 SGDLS and CDR2 YYNGEE. The V and J ends lost 4 bases and 0 bases respectively, with 16 bases between them. CDR3 in amino acids: CASSTRPGHNQETQYF. The part of the CDR3 DNA that was read is TGTGCCAGCAGCACGCGCCCGGGACACAACCAAGAGACC. The whole variable domain, filled in from reference TRBV9 and TRBJ2-5, reads DSGVTQTPKHLITATGQRVTLRCSPRSGDLSVYWYQQSLDQGLQFLIQYYNGEERAKGNILERFSAQQFPDLHSELNLSSLELGDSALYFCASSTRPGHNQETQYFGPGTRLLVL.

On this clone itself: The read stops 3 residues short of the end of the CDR3; the missing end is completed from the germline J gene. This rearrangement joins TRBV9 to TRBJ2-7; 9 bases map to TRBD1. V lost 10 bases and J lost 2; bases outside the gene matches: 10. Germline V gene data show CDR1 as SGDLS and CDR2 as YYNGEE. The length of the CDR3 is 14 residues. The sequenced CDR3 bases are TGTGCCGACAAACCGGGACAGGGACCCTACGAG. This gives the protein CADKPGQGPYE. The whole CDR3 protein reads CADKPGQGPYEQYF.